The 4 T cell receptor beta chains below were found in one sample sequenced in a study of T cells in Graves' hyperthyroidism and ophthalmopathy. Template material for amplifying TCR beta CDR3 regions consisted of RNA transcripts. HTBI primers were used for first-round RT-PCR of the TCR CDR3. TCRdb analysed the multiplex PCR reads with MiXCR anew, one entry per CDR3 protein. The sample includes fewer than 450,000 distinct CDR3 sequences, 13% to 15% seen only once; the top ten take about 21%. The specimen sequenced was blood. The receptor source for this set is a woman aged 60 to 75 with Graves' ophthalmopathy.

This chain uses TRBV5-1 with TRBJ2-1, with TRBD2 identical over 10 bases. V lost 3 bases, J lost 2 bases, and 5 bases stayed unmatched. The CDR3 length is 16 residues. CDR1 SGHRS and CDR2 YFSETQ come from the germline V gene. The DNA for the CDR3 is TGCGCCAGCAGCTCTAGCGGGAGCCTAACCTACAATGAGCAGTTCTTC. Its translation: CASSSSGSLTYNEQFF.

This clonotype was counted many times. The chain carries TRBV28 and TRBJ2-7; D may be TRBD1 (5 bases). The CDR3 is 15 residues long. The V gene's germline CDR1 is MDHEN and CDR2 SYDVKM. Between the trimmed V and J ends, which lost 6 bases and 2 bases, there was a span of 17 bases. The DNA of the CDR3 is TGTGCCAGCAGAGGACACACGATGAGCACCTACGAGCAGTACTTC. It codes for CASRGHTMSTYEQYF.

This clonotype was detected only a few times. This chain joins TRBV28 and TRBJ2-6; no clear D. V was pared by 3 bases and J by 0 bases, with 9 bases between. The CDR3 is made up of 16 amino acids. The germline gives CDR1 MDHEN, CDR2 SYDVKM. CDR3 nucleotide sequence: TGTGCCAGCAGTTTGATCTCAACCTCTGGGGCCAACGTCCTGACTTTC. Translated: CASSLISTSGANVLTF.

This clonotype was detected ten times or more. J is TRBJ2-7 and V is TRBV18; D ambiguous. In germline, CDR1 is KGHSH, CDR2 LQKENI. The CDR3 has 14 residues. V lost 0 bases and J 2 bases, leaving 8 bases between the germline ends. CDR3 region: CASSPPMQPYEQYF. CDR3 sequence (DNA): TGTGCCAGCTCACCACCAATGCAGCCCTACGAGCAGTACTTC.